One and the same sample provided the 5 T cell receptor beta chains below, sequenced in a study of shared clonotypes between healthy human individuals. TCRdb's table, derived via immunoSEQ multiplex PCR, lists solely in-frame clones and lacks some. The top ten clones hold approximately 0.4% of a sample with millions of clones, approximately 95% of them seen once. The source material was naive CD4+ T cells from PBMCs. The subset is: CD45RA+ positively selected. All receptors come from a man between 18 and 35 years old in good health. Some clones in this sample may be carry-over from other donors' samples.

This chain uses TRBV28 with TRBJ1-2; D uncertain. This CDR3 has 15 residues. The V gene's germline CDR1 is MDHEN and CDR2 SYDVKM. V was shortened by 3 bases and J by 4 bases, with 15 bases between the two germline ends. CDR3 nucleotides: TGTGCCAGCAGTTTGTTTCCCCGTGGGCCCTATGGCTACACCTTC. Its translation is CASSLFPRGPYGYTF.

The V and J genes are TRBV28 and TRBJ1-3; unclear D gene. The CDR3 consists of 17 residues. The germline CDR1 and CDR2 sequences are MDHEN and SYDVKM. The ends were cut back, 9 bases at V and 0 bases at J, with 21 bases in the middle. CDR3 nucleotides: TGTGCCAGTTACCGAATGGAGAATCCATCCTCTGGAAACACCATATATTTT. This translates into CASYRMENPSSGNTIYF.

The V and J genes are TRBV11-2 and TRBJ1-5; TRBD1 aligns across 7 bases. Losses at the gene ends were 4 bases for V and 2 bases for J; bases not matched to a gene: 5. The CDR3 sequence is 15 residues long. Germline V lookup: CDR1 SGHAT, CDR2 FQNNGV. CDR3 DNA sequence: TGTGCCAGCAGCTCCGACAGGGTAGGCAATCAGCCCCAGCATTTT. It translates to CASSSDRVGNQPQHF. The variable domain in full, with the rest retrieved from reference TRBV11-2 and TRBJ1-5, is EAGVAQSPRYKIIEKRQSVAFWCNPISGHATLYWYQQILGQGPKLLIQFQNNGVVDDSQLPKDRFSAERLKGVDSTLKIQPAKLEDSAVYLCASSSDRVGNQPQHFGDGTRLSIL.

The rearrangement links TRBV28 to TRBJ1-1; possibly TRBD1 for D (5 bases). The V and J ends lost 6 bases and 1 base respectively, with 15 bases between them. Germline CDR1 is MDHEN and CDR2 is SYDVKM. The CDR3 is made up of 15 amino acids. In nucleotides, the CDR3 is TGTGCCAGCAGCATATCGGGACTGGGGAACACTGAAGCTTTCTTT. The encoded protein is CASSISGLGNTEAFF.

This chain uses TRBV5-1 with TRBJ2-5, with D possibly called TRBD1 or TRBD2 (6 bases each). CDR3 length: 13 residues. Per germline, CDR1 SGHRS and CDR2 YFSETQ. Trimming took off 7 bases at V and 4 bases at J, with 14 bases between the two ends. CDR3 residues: CASGWGALETQYF. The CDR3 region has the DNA TGCGCCAGCGGCTGGGGGGCCCTAGAGACCCAGTACTTC.